Presented here are 28 T cell receptor beta chains from one specimen sequenced in a study of cytotoxic CD8 clonotypes in ibrutinib-treated CLL. Assay: immunoSEQ multiplex PCR; the TCRdb copy retains only in-frame clones and omits some. Here the sample spans roughly 180,000 clones, about 72% being singletons. The input for sequencing was PBMCs, taken after 24 months of ibrutinib treatment. All receptors come from a human donor with chronic lymphocytic leukemia.

V gene TRBV29-1 combines with J gene TRBJ2-2, with unresolved D. V was cut by 2 bases and J by 3 bases, with 10 bases left in between. This CDR3 comprises 14 residues. Germline loops: CDR1 SQVTM, CDR2 ANQGSEA. In nucleotides, the CDR3 is TGCAGCGTTGAACTTTTCGCTCACACCGGGGAGCTGTTTTTT. Residues: CSVELFAHTGELFF.

This clone has a single count. The chain is built from TRBV6-5 and TRBJ1-5; D gene uncertain. CDR3 length: 15 residues. V lost 4 bases and J lost 4, with 14 bases in between. Germline V gives CDR1 MNHEY, CDR2 SVGAGI. The CDR3 DNA follows: TGTGCCAGCAGTTCCGCGGACGCCTGGAATCAGCCCCAGCATTTT. Residues: CASSSADAWNQPQHF.

J is TRBJ1-1 and V is TRBV11-3; D call uncertain. Germline assignment: CDR1 SGHNT and CDR2 YENEEA. V lost 5 bases, J lost 6 bases, and 13 bases lay in between. This CDR3 is built from 13 residues. Here the CDR3 DNA reads TGTGCCAGCAGCGCTCGTGGAACCGCTGAAGCTTTCTTT. Translated: CASSARGTAEAFF.

This sequence joins TRBV5-8 and TRBJ1-5; no definite D call. CDR1 and CDR2 (germline): SGHTS, YDEGEE. Trimming took 5 bases from V and 3 from J, leaving 15 bases between them. This CDR3 is built from 15 residues. CDR3 region: CASRGTIQINQPQHF. CDR3 sequence (DNA): TGTGCCAGCAGGGGAACCATCCAAATCAATCAGCCCCAGCATTTT.

The rearrangement joins TRBV6-1 to TRBJ2-1, with D possibly being TRBD1 (5 bases). Trimming removed 7 bases from V and 4 bases from J, with 11 bases in between. The CDR3 length is 13 residues. The germline CDR1 and CDR2 sequences are MNHNS and SASEGT. The CDR3 loop reads CASKLTDYNEQFF. CDR3 DNA: TGTGCCAGCAAATTGACAGATTACAATGAGCAGTTCTTC.

The chain employs TRBV5-1 and TRBJ1-2; maybe TRBD1 (5 bases). The CDR3 totals 15 residues. V was shortened by 4 bases and J by 0 bases, with 13 bases between the two germline ends. Germline V gene sequence: CDR1 SGHRS, CDR2 YFSETQ. Here the CDR3 reads CASSRDRISNYGYTF. In DNA, the CDR3 is TGCGCCAGCAGCCGAGACAGAATATCTAACTATGGCTACACCTTC.

This clone was recorded a few times. The V and J genes are TRBV7-9 and TRBJ1-2; 11 bases match TRBD1. V lost 4 bases and J lost 7; bases outside the gene matches: 2. CDR3 length equals 13 residues. CDR1 and CDR2 (germline): SEHNR, FQNEAQ (reference sequence). The CDR3 reads CASSSGQGVGYTF. The CDR3 DNA reads TGTGCCAGCAGCTCGGGACAGGGGGTTGGCTACACCTTC.

This clone was counted a single time. This chain joins TRBV11-2 and TRBJ2-2, with 9 bases aligning to TRBD1. This CDR3 contains 17 residues. The J segment lost 6 bases and the V segment lost 5 bases, leaving 13 bases of the junction unmatched. From germline, CDR1 is SGHAT and CDR2 FQNNGV. The CDR3 coding sequence is TGTGCCAGCAGCATCACAGGGGGCGCTCATTTCGCCGGGGAGCTGTTTTTT. Its protein is CASSITGGAHFAGELFF.

Only one count was recorded for this clone. The chain has TRBV4-3 and TRBJ2-2, with D unclear. Trimming removed 0 bases at V and 1 base at J, with 12 bases between. The germline V gene has CDR1 LGHNA and CDR2 YSLEER. The CDR3 totals 17 residues. This chain's CDR3 is CASSQDHGSLNTGELFF. The DNA of the CDR3 is TGCGCCAGCAGCCAAGATCACGGATCTTTGAACACCGGGGAGCTGTTTTTT.

V gene TRBV11-3 combines with J gene TRBJ2-2; no clear D gene. The germline V gene has CDR1 SGHNT and CDR2 YENEEA. This CDR3 spans 16 amino acids. V lost 0 bases to trimming and J lost 2 bases, with 10 bases between them. The CDR3 region is CASSLDSWENTGELFF. CDR3 nucleotides: TGTGCCAGCAGCTTAGATTCTTGGGAAAACACCGGGGAGCTGTTTTTT.

The chain couples TRBV4-2 to TRBJ1-6, with D possibly matching TRBD1 (6 bases). V lost 1 base and J 9 bases, leaving 22 bases between the germline ends. Germline CDR1 LGHNA, CDR2 YNFKEQ. The CDR3 has 18 amino acids. This chain's CDR3 is CASSQVLQGRIRTSPLHF. DNA for the CDR3: TGTGCCAGCAGCCAAGTTTTACAGGGTCGGATCCGCACTTCACCCCTCCACTTT.

This chain joins TRBV5-1 and TRBJ1-5; 9 bases align to TRBD1. Germline assignment: CDR1 SGHRS and CDR2 YFSETQ. The CDR3 is 16 amino acids. J was trimmed by 6 bases and V by 4 bases; bases with no gene match: 11. CDR3 in DNA: TGCGCCAGCAGCGAAGCGCCGGGACAGGGAGTTCAGCCCCAGCATTTT. Translation: CASSEAPGQGVQPQHF.

This clone came up a few times. A read error may account for a junction end that differs from germline. This rearrangement joins TRBV6-1 to TRBJ1-5; 7 nucleotides align to TRBD1. The CDR3 has 16 amino acids. Looked up from germline, CDR1 is MNHNS and CDR2 is SASEGT. For the CDR3, the DNA is TGTGCCATCAGTGAGTCGACAGGGACTAGCAATCAGCCCCAGCATTTT. Its protein is CAISESTGTSNQPQHF.

This chain uses TRBV4-1 with TRBJ1-2; D call uncertain. The CDR3 length is 14 residues. With 0 bases removed from V and 4 bases from J, the gap between germline ends came to 9 bases. Per germline, CDR1 MGHRA and CDR2 YSYEKL. The DNA for the CDR3 is TGCGCCAGCAGCCAAGATCAGGCGGCCTATGGCTACACCTTC. Encoded protein: CASSQDQAAYGYTF.

This rearrangement joins TRBV7-2 to TRBJ1-1, with D uncertain. With 2 bases removed from V and 0 bases from J, the gap between germline ends came to 10 bases. The CDR3 is made up of 15 amino acids. Germline CDR1 SGHTA, CDR2 FQGNSA. Here the CDR3 DNA reads TGTGCCAGCAGCTTACGAGAGATGATGAACACTGAAGCTTTCTTT. Encoded protein: CASSLREMMNTEAFF.

J is TRBJ2-1 and V is TRBV30, with D possibly matching TRBD2 (5 bases). The V gene's germline CDR1 is GTSNPN and CDR2 SVGIG (reference sequence). Trimming pared 3 bases from V and 0 bases from J, leaving 18 bases between. The CDR3 extends over 17 amino acids. CDR3 in amino acids: CAWSAIRTSRSYNEQFF. For the CDR3, the DNA is TGTGCCTGGAGCGCCATCCGGACTTCCCGCTCCTACAATGAGCAGTTCTTC.

The chain employs TRBV6-1 and TRBJ2-7; TRBD2 aligns across 8 bases. From germline, CDR1 is MNHNS and CDR2 SASEGT. The CDR3 is made up of 15 amino acids. After removal of 2 bases from V and 4 bases from J, the junction contained 7 bases not matched to a gene. CDR3 region: CASSEFRGGSYEQYF. In nucleotides, the CDR3 is TGTGCCAGCAGTGAATTTCGGGGGGGCTCTTACGAGCAGTACTTC.

This chain links TRBV6-5 with TRBJ2-7; D perhaps matches TRBD2 (6 bases). Trimming stripped 5 bases from V and 1 base from J, with 15 bases between. Germline lookup yields CDR1 MNHEY and CDR2 SVGAGI. The length of the CDR3 is 15 residues. The CDR3 spells CASSRGGAASYEQYF. DNA of the CDR3: TGTGCCAGCAGTAGAGGCGGGGCTGCTTCCTACGAGCAGTACTTC.

The V call is TRBV6-5, the J call TRBJ1-1; D unresolved. CDR3 length: 15 amino acids. Germline V lookup: CDR1 MNHEY, CDR2 SVGAGI. V was clipped by 6 bases and J by 6 bases, with 20 bases between them. CDR3 sequence: CASSLDPGFRAEAFF. In DNA, the CDR3 is TGTGCCAGCAGCTTAGATCCCGGGTTTCGGGCTGAAGCTTTCTTT.

On this clone: Other nucleotide sequences in the sample specify the same CDR3. The V call is TRBV2, the J call TRBJ1-5, with D tentatively TRBD1 (5 bases). Trimming took 6 bases from V and 0 from J, leaving 9 bases between them. The CDR3 has 14 residues. The germline gives CDR1 SNHLY, CDR2 FYNNEI. CDR3 residues: CASSRDYSNQPQHF. CDR3 sequence (DNA): TGTGCCAGCAGCAGGGACTATAGCAATCAGCCCCAGCATTTT.

The chain combines TRBV7-9 with TRBJ2-2, with 13 bases lining up with TRBD2. The CDR3 runs to 17 residues. The ends lost 5 bases at V and 4 bases at J; junction bases unmatched: 7. Germline V lookup: CDR1 SEHNR, CDR2 FQNEAQ (reference sequence). The CDR3 sequence is CASSPRTSGSRTGELFF. The CDR3 DNA reads TGTGCCAGCAGCCCGAGGACTAGCGGGAGTCGCACCGGGGAGCTGTTTTTT.

J is TRBJ2-1 and V is TRBV4-1; no firm D call. The CDR3 contains 16 residues. V lost 0 bases and J 12 bases, leaving 21 bases between the germline ends. Germline lookup yields CDR1 MGHRA and CDR2 YSYEKL. CDR3 DNA sequence: TGCGCCAGCAGCCAAGAAGAGCTTCGGGCAATCAGCGTGCAGTTCTTC. Encoded protein: CASSQEELRAISVQFF.

This clone was recorded a few times. This chain joins TRBV11-1 and TRBJ1-1, with 7 bases that match TRBD1. The CDR3 sequence is 15 residues long. Per germline, CDR1 SGHAT and CDR2 FQDESV (reference sequence). The V segment lost 1 base and the J segment 4 bases; nucleotides outside the gene matches: 6. The chain's CDR3 is CASSLVRGGGTEAFF. In nucleotides, the CDR3 is TGTGCCAGCAGCTTAGTAAGAGGGGGCGGCACTGAAGCTTTCTTT.

This clone was counted once. The gene calls are TRBV9 and TRBJ2-3, with no clear D. Trimming took 3 bases from V and 0 from J, leaving 14 bases between them. Germline V lookup: CDR1 SGDLS, CDR2 YYNGEE. The CDR3 extends over 16 amino acids. The chain's CDR3 is CASSARNPISTDTQYF. The DNA of the CDR3 is TGTGCCAGCAGCGCCCGTAATCCGATTAGCACAGATACGCAGTATTTT.

The chain carries TRBV15 and TRBJ2-7, with 7 bases aligning to TRBD2. Germline V lookup: CDR1 LNHNV, CDR2 YYDKDF (reference sequence). The CDR3 length is 17 residues. Trimming removed 1 base from V and 6 bases from J; junction bases left unmatched: 15. CDR3 nucleotide sequence: TGTGCCACCAGCAGAGTGGGAGGCGGGAGTTCCCTGGGCGAGCAGTACTTC. This codes for CATSRVGGGSSLGEQYF. Together with reference TRBV15 and TRBJ2-7, the CDR3 gives the full variable domain: DAMVIQNPRYQVTQFGKPVTLSCSQTLNHNVMYWYQQKSSQAPKLLFHYYDKDFNNEADTPDNFQSRRPNTSFCFLDIRSPGLGDTAMYLCATSRVGGGSSLGEQYFGPGTRLTVT.

This clone was recorded a few times. The rearrangement joins TRBV9 to TRBJ1-5; no clear D gene. The V gene's germline CDR1 is SGDLS and CDR2 YYNGEE. With 0 bases removed from V and 2 bases from J, the gap between germline ends came to 6 bases. The CDR3 is 14 amino acids. CDR3 DNA sequence: TGTGCCAGCAGCGTAGGATCTGGCAATCAGCCCCAGCATTTT. It yields the protein CASSVGSGNQPQHF.

The rearrangement links TRBV21-1 to TRBJ1-5; the table calls TRBD1, which could not be checked here. TRBV21-1 is a pseudogene segment. The CDR3 covers 15 residues. As DNA, the CDR3 is TGTGCCAGCAAAGACAGGCACCCCCACAATCAGCCCCAGCATTTT. This codes for CASKDRHPHNQPQHF.

The V gene is TRBV29-1, the J gene TRBJ2-7, with 7 bases matching TRBD1. The germline V gene has CDR1 SQVTM and CDR2 ANQGSEA. The ends lost 4 bases at V and 2 bases at J; junction bases unmatched: 5. The CDR3 totals 13 residues. CDR3 nucleotide sequence: TGCAGCGTTGCTCAGGGGGACGCCTACGAGCAGTACTTC. Its translation: CSVAQGDAYEQYF.